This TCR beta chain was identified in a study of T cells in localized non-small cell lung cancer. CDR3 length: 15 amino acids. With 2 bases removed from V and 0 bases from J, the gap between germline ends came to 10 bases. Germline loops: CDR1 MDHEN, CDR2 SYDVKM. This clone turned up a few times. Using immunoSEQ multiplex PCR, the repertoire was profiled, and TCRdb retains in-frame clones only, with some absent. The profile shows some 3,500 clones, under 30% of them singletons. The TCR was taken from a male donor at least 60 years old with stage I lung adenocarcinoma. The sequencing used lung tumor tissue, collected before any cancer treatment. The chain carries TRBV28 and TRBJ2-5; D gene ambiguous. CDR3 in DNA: TGTGCCAGCAGTTTAACTGATTCGAACCAAGAGACCCAGTACTTC. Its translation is CASSLTDSNQETQYF.